The TCR beta chain under discussion was sequenced for a study of cytomegalovirus exposure and HLA in healthy donors. As to this clone: Its specificity is unknown.

Healthy bone marrow donors made up the donors. Findings and caveats of the study: Overall, about 160 TCR beta chains were annotated as cytomegalovirus-associated. In terms of immune exposure information, only CMV serostatus was available.

60 Vbeta and 13 Jbeta primers were used in PCR. Method: immunoSEQ multiplex PCR; TCRdb's copy keeps in-frame clones and lacks some. The sample carries 100,000 to 150,000 clones, about 73% recorded once. Germline assignment: CDR1 SGHAT and CDR2 FQDESV (reference sequence). The CDR3 is 12 residues long. V was shortened by 8 bases and J by 5 bases, with 12 bases between the two germline ends. Sequenced input: PBMCs. The clonotype was recovered from a middle-aged woman in good health and CMV-seronegative. The chain joins TRBV11-1 to TRBJ2-5, with D uncertain. DNA of the CDR3: TGTGCCAGCCTGCAGCAGGCGGAGACCCAGTACTTC. Protein product: CASLQQAETQYF.